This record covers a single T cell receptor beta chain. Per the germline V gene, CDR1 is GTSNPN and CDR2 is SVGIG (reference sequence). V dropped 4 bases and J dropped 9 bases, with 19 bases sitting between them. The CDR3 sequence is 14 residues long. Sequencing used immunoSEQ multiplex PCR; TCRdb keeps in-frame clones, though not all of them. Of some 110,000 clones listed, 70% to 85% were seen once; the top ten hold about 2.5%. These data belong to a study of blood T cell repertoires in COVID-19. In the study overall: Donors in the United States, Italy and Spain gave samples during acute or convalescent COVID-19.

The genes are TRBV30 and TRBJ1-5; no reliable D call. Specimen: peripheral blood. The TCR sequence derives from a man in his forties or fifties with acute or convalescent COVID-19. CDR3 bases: TGTGCCTGGACCCCCGACGGCGGGCTTGGGCCCCAGCATTTT. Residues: CAWTPDGGLGPQHF.